Presented here are 5 T cell receptor beta chains from one specimen sequenced in a study of T cell responses to AZD1222 COVID-19 vaccine. Sequencing was performed with immunoSEQ multiplex PCR; in TCRdb, only in-frame clones are kept and a portion is missing. In the table there are roughly 150,000 clones, about 90% of which are singletons. The starting material was peripheral blood, obtained 28 days after the second AZD1222 dose. These receptors were taken from an adult who received the AZD1222 COVID-19 vaccine.

The chain recombines TRBV28 with TRBJ2-5; 8 bases fit TRBD2. The CDR3 sequence is 14 residues long. J was trimmed by 9 bases and V by 8 bases; bases with no gene match: 14. Germline CDR1 reads MDHEN; CDR2 reads SYDVKM. CDR3 protein: CASWSSGEVVAQYF. In DNA form, the CDR3 reads TGTGCCAGCTGGAGTAGCGGGGAGGTAGTGGCCCAGTACTTC. The variable domain in full, completed from reference TRBV28 and TRBJ2-5, reads DVKVTQSSRYLVKRTGEKVFLECVQDMDHENMFWYRQDPGLGLRLIYFSYDVKMKEKGDIPEGYSVSREKKERFSLILESASTNQTSMYLCASWSSGEVVAQYFGPGTRLLVL.

The chain links TRBV28 to TRBJ1-5, with a weak D call TRBD1 (5 bases). The length of the CDR3 is 14 residues. V gave up 5 bases and J gave up 4 bases, with 12 bases separating them. The germline V gene encodes CDR1 MDHEN and CDR2 SYDVKM. Here the CDR3 DNA reads TGTGCCAGCAGTCCGGTGACAGTTAATCAGCCCCAGCATTTT. This gives the protein CASSPVTVNQPQHF.

The V call is TRBV29-1, the J call TRBJ2-3, with D perhaps given as TRBD1 or TRBD2 (6 bases each). Trimming removed 7 bases at V and 5 bases at J, with 13 bases between. The CDR3 runs 12 residues. Looked up from germline, CDR1 is SQVTM and CDR2 is ANQGSEA. For the CDR3, the DNA is TGCAGCGCTCCAGAGGGGGGAGATACGCAGTATTTT. Its protein product is CSAPEGGDTQYF.

This clone was seen only once. This chain connects TRBV11-2 to TRBJ2-7; 16 bases align to TRBD2. The V segment lost 4 bases and the J segment 1 base; nucleotides outside the gene matches: 7. The CDR3 contains 18 residues. CDR1 is SGHAT and CDR2 is FQNNGV in the germline V gene. CDR3 residues: CASSSGTSGGAHSYEQYF. The DNA of the CDR3 is TGTGCCAGCAGCTCCGGGACTAGCGGGGGGGCCCATTCCTACGAGCAGTACTTC.

The chain recombines TRBV28 with TRBJ2-1; 7 bases align to TRBD2. The CDR3 totals 16 residues. The germline V gene has CDR1 MDHEN and CDR2 SYDVKM. The V gene end was trimmed by 8 bases and the J gene end by 4 bases; junction bases not matched to a gene: 14. Here the CDR3 reads CASGSPGGLTYNEQFF. The CDR3 nucleotides are TGTGCCAGCGGATCCCCCGGGGGACTAACTTACAATGAGCAGTTCTTC.